One sample yielded the 21 T cell receptor beta chains listed below, sequenced in a study of cytomegalovirus exposure and HLA in healthy donors. Researchers ran the PCR with 60 Vbeta and 13 Jbeta primers. Sequencing was performed with immunoSEQ multiplex PCR; in TCRdb, only in-frame clones are kept and a portion is missing. The table records under 200,000 clones, more than 70% of them present only once. Sequenced: PBMCs. These receptors came from a boy under 10 years old in good health and CMV-seronegative.

The rearrangement uses TRBV10-3 and TRBJ1-1; D is ambiguous. In germline, CDR1 is ENHRY, CDR2 SYGVKD. This CDR3 spans 13 amino acids. V was clipped by 10 bases and J by 1 base, with 13 bases between them. CDR3 in amino acids: CASRNGWNTEAFF. Written as DNA, the CDR3 is TGTGCCAGCAGAAACGGGTGGAACACTGAAGCTTTCTTT.

The chain carries TRBV7-2 and TRBJ2-5; 9 positions match TRBD1. CDR3 length: 13 amino acids. Germline lookup yields CDR1 SGHTA and CDR2 FQGNSA. The chain's CDR3 is CASQQGAGETQYF. In nucleotides, the CDR3 is TGTGCTTCCCAACAGGGGGCCGGAGAGACCCAGTACTTC. Using reference TRBV7-2 and TRBJ2-5 for the parts outside the CDR3, the full variable domain is GAGVSQSPSNKVTEKGKDVELRCDPISGHTALYWYRQSLGQGLEFLIYFQGNSAPDKSGLPSDRFSAERTGGSVSTLTIQRTQQEDSAVYLCASQQGAGETQYFGPGTRLLVL.

Here the CDR3 reads CASSGGHTYEQYF. CDR3 nucleotides: TGCGCCAGCAGCGGGGGACACACCTACGAGCAGTACTTC. The chain joins TRBV5-1 to TRBJ2-7, with a possible D match to TRBD1 (6 bases). The germline V gene encodes CDR1 SGHRS and CDR2 YFSETQ. V lost 4 bases, J lost 2 bases, and 10 bases lay in between. This CDR3 contains 13 residues.

The chain links TRBV7-9 to TRBJ1-1; D gene ambiguous. Germline-derived CDR1 and CDR2 are SEHNR and FQNEAQ (reference sequence). CDR3 length equals 14 residues. V lost 3 bases and J lost 1, with 9 bases in between. The chain's CDR3 is CASSLSPGNTEAFF. In DNA form, the CDR3 reads TGTGCCAGCAGCTTGAGCCCAGGGAACACTGAAGCTTTCTTT.

This chain uses TRBV12-5 with TRBJ2-7; TRBD2 might be the D (6 bases). V lost 2 bases and J lost 4, with 15 bases in between. The CDR3 extends over 15 amino acids. The germline V gene has CDR1 LGHNT and CDR2 FRNRAP. The CDR3, as DNA: TGTGCTAGTGGTTTGACGGCTGGGGGGATTTACGAGCAGTACTTC. Translation gives CASGLTAGGIYEQYF.

This clone was observed a handful of times. V gene TRBV28 combines with J gene TRBJ1-4; TRBD1 matches 7 bases. V trimming: 4 bases; J trimming: 8 bases; junction bases outside the gene matches: 7. Germline-derived CDR1 and CDR2 are MDHEN and SYDVKM. This CDR3 region has 14 residues. The CDR3 DNA follows: TGTGCCAGCAGTTGGACAGGTCAGGGGGAAAAACTGTTTTTT. It yields the protein CASSWTGQGEKLFF.

The J gene is TRBJ2-3, the V gene TRBV4-1, with 8 positions matching TRBD1. Germline V gene sequence: CDR1 MGHRA, CDR2 YSYEKL. V was pared by 0 bases and J by 4 bases, with 6 bases of the junction left unmatched. The CDR3 is 16 amino acids. The CDR3 sequence: CASSQDVDRGADTQYF. In DNA form, the CDR3 reads TGCGCCAGCAGCCAAGATGTTGACAGGGGAGCAGATACGCAGTATTTT.

J is TRBJ2-1 and V is TRBV10-3; 7 bases align to TRBD2. The CDR3 extends over 15 amino acids. Germline CDR1 ENHRY, CDR2 SYGVKD. Germline trimming cut 2 bases from V and 4 bases from J; bases unmatched to any gene: 5. As DNA, the CDR3 is TGTGCCATCAGTGAGGGCGGGAGAAGGTACAATGAGCAGTTCTTC. Translating it yields CAISEGGRRYNEQFF.

V usage is TRBV27 and J usage is TRBJ2-7, with D hard to call. The CDR3 length is 13 residues. V was clipped by 5 bases and J by 5 bases, with 13 bases between them. Germline V lookup: CDR1 MNHEY, CDR2 SMNVEV (reference sequence). The CDR3: CASSTLQFHEQYF. The CDR3 DNA reads TGTGCCAGCAGTACCCTCCAGTTCCACGAGCAGTACTTC.

V is TRBV10-3 and J is TRBJ1-2; 9 nucleotides align to TRBD1. Per germline, CDR1 ENHRY and CDR2 SYGVKD. The CDR3 runs to 13 residues. The J segment lost 4 bases and the V segment lost 10 bases, leaving 7 bases of the junction unmatched. The CDR3 DNA reads as TGTGCCACCGCTACAGGGGGCGGCTATGGCTACACCTTC. Residues: CATATGGGYGYTF.

The gene calls are TRBV6-5 and TRBJ2-7, with 8 nucleotides matching TRBD1. The germline V gene encodes CDR1 MNHEY and CDR2 SVGAGI. Trimming at V came to 4 bases and at J to 3 bases, leaving 8 bases not matched to a gene. This CDR3 contains 15 residues. The CDR3 loop reads CASSSGTGLFYEQYF. Written as DNA, the CDR3 is TGTGCCAGCAGTTCCGGGACAGGCCTATTCTACGAGCAGTACTTC.

J is TRBJ2-7 and V is TRBV7-2; TRBD1 might be the D (5 bases). The V gene lost 3 bases and the J gene lost 3 bases, with 12 bases spanning the gap. CDR3 length: 14 residues. Germline V lookup: CDR1 SGHTA, CDR2 FQGNSA. In DNA, the CDR3 is TGTGCCAGCAGCTTCAGGGTCGGCAACTACGAGCAGTACTTC. As protein: CASSFRVGNYEQYF. Combining the CDR3 with reference TRBV7-2 and TRBJ2-7 gives the whole variable domain GAGVSQSPSNKVTEKGKDVELRCDPISGHTALYWYRQSLGQGLEFLIYFQGNSAPDKSGLPSDRFSAERTGGSVSTLTIQRTQQEDSAVYLCASSFRVGNYEQYFGPGTRLTVT.

This chain connects TRBV30 to TRBJ2-7; TRBD2 agrees at 9 bases. The CDR3 is 16 residues long. Unmatched junction bases numbered 8, after V lost 2 bases and J lost 0 bases. Germline V gene data show CDR1 as GTSNPN and CDR2 as SVGIG (reference sequence). The CDR3 DNA reads TGTGCCTGGAGTAACCCTAGCGGGGCAAGCTCCTACGAGCAGTACTTC. Amino acids: CAWSNPSGASSYEQYF.

This clone was counted between two and nine times. The rearrangement uses TRBV6-1 and TRBJ2-3, with a tentative D call TRBD1 (5 bases). Trimming removed 6 bases from V and 14 bases from J, with 18 bases in between. Per germline, CDR1 MNHNS and CDR2 SASEGT. The CDR3 totals 12 residues. Here the CDR3 reads CASSRTPGNLYF. CDR3 DNA sequence: TGTGCCAGCAGCCGGACACCTGGAAACCTGTATTTT.

The genes are TRBV9 and TRBJ2-3; D unclear. V lost 0 bases, J lost 5 bases, and 13 bases lay in between. The CDR3 has 15 residues. Germline CDR1 and CDR2: SGDLS and YYNGEE. In DNA form, the CDR3 reads TGTGCCAGCAGCGTAGGGTCTAGTAGTGTAGATACGCAGTATTTT. Protein: CASSVGSSSVDTQYF.

The chain recombines TRBV19 with TRBJ1-5, with D perhaps TRBD1 (6 bases). CDR3 size: 14 residues. Deletions cut 6 bases from V and 4 bases from J, with 13 bases between. Germline V gene lookup returns CDR1 LNHDA and CDR2 SQIVND (reference sequence). In DNA, the CDR3 is TGTGCCAGTAGGGCGCAGGGGCTAAATCAGCCCCAGCATTTT. This codes for CASRAQGLNQPQHF.

The chain recombines TRBV28 with TRBJ2-3; 7 bases agree with TRBD1. Per germline, CDR1 MDHEN and CDR2 SYDVKM. This CDR3 spans 14 amino acids. Trimming cost V 2 bases and J 4 bases; bases outside gene matches: 3. CDR3 sequence: CASSLEQGSDTQYF. For the CDR3, the DNA is TGTGCCAGCAGTTTAGAACAGGGGTCAGATACGCAGTATTTT. Full variable domain (rest looked up from reference TRBV28 and TRBJ2-3): DVKVTQSSRYLVKRTGEKVFLECVQDMDHENMFWYRQDPGLGLRLIYFSYDVKMKEKGDIPEGYSVSREKKERFSLILESASTNQTSMYLCASSLEQGSDTQYFGPGTRLTVL.

The genes are TRBV6-6 and TRBJ2-7; 7 bases line up with TRBD2. This CDR3 has 15 amino acids. Trimming at V came to 1 base and at J to 7 bases, leaving 10 bases not matched to a gene. Germline-derived CDR1 and CDR2 are MNHNY and SVGAGI (reference sequence). DNA of the CDR3: TGTGCCAGCAGTTACTTGCGGGAGAGCACTCGGGAGCAGTACTTC. Translation gives CASSYLRESTREQYF.

This chain connects TRBV19 to TRBJ2-7; 12 positions match TRBD2. With V trimmed by 5 bases and J by 5 bases, 4 bases remained unmatched. This CDR3 is built from 14 residues. Germline CDR1 reads LNHDA; CDR2 reads SQIVND (reference sequence). The CDR3 bases are TGTGCCAGTAGTTTGACTAGCGGGAGAAACGAGCAGTACTTC. Amino acids: CASSLTSGRNEQYF.

This chain joins TRBV10-3 and TRBJ2-7; D may be TRBD2 (7 bases). CDR3 length: 18 residues. V shed 0 bases and J shed 5 bases, with 23 bases lying between them. Germline CDR1 and CDR2: ENHRY and SYGVKD. The CDR3 reads CAISESTRDGTGGDEQYF. In nucleotides, the CDR3 is TGTGCCATCAGTGAGTCGACGAGAGATGGGACGGGGGGCGACGAGCAGTACTTC.

This chain joins TRBV25-1 and TRBJ2-1, with 9 bases matching TRBD2. This CDR3 is 15 amino acids long. V lost 2 bases to trimming and J lost 3 bases; unmatched junction nucleotides: 2. Germline V CDR1 and CDR2: MGHDK, SYGVNS. CDR3 sequence reads: CASSEGGRVYNEQFF. As DNA, the CDR3 is TGTGCCAGCAGTGAAGGCGGGAGGGTCTACAATGAGCAGTTCTTC.